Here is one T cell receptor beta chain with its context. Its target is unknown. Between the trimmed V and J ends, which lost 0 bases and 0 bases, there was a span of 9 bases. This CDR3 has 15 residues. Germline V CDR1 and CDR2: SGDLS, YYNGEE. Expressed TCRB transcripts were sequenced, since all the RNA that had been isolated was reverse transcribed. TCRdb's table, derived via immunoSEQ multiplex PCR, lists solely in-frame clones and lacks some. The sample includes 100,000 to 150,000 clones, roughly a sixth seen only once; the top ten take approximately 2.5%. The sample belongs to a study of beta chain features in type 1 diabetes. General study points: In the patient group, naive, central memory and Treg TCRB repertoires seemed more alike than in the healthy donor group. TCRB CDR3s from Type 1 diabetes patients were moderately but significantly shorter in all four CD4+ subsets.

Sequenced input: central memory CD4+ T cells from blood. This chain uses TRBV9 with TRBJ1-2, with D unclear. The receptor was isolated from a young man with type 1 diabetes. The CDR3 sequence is CASSVAPGSNYGYTF. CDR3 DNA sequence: TGTGCCAGCAGCGTAGCTCCGGGCTCTAACTATGGCTACACCTTC.